This record looks at one T cell receptor (beta chain) sequence and its context. V was pared by 11 bases and J by 8 bases, with 12 bases of the junction left unmatched. The CDR3 has 13 amino acids. Germline-derived CDR1 and CDR2 are ENHRY and SYGVKD. This record belongs to a study of cytomegalovirus exposure and HLA in healthy donors. Study-wide context: Early released data comprised around 80 million unique TCRs from HLA-typed donors.

The PCR was carried out with 60 Vbeta primers and 13 Jbeta primers. Sequencing used immunoSEQ multiplex PCR; TCRdb keeps in-frame clones, though not all of them. The sample consists of about 95,000 clones, approximately 80% of them appearing once. The chain joins TRBV10-3 to TRBJ1-1, with TRBD1 matching 9 bases. The TCR was taken from a woman between 35 and 50 years old in good health and CMV-seropositive. Sequencing was done on a sample of PBMCs. The CDR3 bases are TGTGCCGCCGCGAGGGACAGGGAATTGGAAGCTTTCTTT. This translates into CAAARDRELEAFF.